These 21 T cell receptor beta chains were sequenced from one sample in a study of blood T cell repertoires in COVID-19. Produced via immunoSEQ multiplex PCR; TCRdb's table is partial and in-frame only. The sample shows a few hundred thousand clones, more than 80% of them seen only once. Sequenced: peripheral blood. The receptors come from a woman between 25 and 40 years old with COVID-19, enrolled during active disease.

The V gene is TRBV6-6, the J gene TRBJ1-3, with D unresolved. V lost 0 bases to trimming and J lost 4 bases, with 10 bases between them. Germline V gene lookup returns CDR1 MNHNY and CDR2 SVGAGI (reference sequence). This CDR3 spans 15 amino acids. Here the CDR3 reads CASSYSPGLGNTIYF. The CDR3 DNA reads TGTGCCAGCAGTTACTCGCCGGGTCTGGGAAACACCATATATTTT.

This clone turned up a few times. This chain uses TRBV25-1 with TRBJ2-7; TRBD1 aligns across 11 bases. V gave up 5 bases and J gave up 3 bases; unmatched junction bases: 6. The length of the CDR3 is 15 residues. Germline V gives CDR1 MGHDK, CDR2 SYGVNS. The DNA for the CDR3 is TGTGCCAGCAGTTCCCCCGGGACAGGGGGCTACGAGCAGTACTTC. Translation gives CASSSPGTGGYEQYF.

V usage is TRBV7-2 and J usage is TRBJ2-7, with a tentative D call TRBD2 (6 bases). Germline values: CDR1 SGHTA, CDR2 FQGNSA. V lost 4 bases to trimming and J lost 2 bases, with 15 bases between them. The CDR3 has 15 residues. The DNA for the CDR3 is TGTGCCAGCAGCTCAAGGAGGGGACTGGCCTACGAGCAGTACTTC. It encodes CASSSRRGLAYEQYF.

The chain has TRBV5-1 and TRBJ1-3, with 9 nucleotides matching TRBD1. V was clipped by 4 bases and J by 7 bases; unmatched bases: 6. Germline-derived CDR1 and CDR2 are SGHRS and YFSETQ. This CDR3 has 14 residues. CDR3 protein: CASSGPGTGNTIYF. The CDR3 DNA reads as TGCGCCAGCAGCGGTCCCGGGACAGGGAACACCATATATTTT.

This clone was seen only once. This rearrangement joins TRBV28 to TRBJ1-1; D unclear. The CDR3 sequence is 12 residues long. With 8 bases removed from V and 5 bases from J, the gap between germline ends came to 12 bases. Germline V gene sequence: CDR1 MDHEN, CDR2 SYDVKM. In DNA, the CDR3 is TGTGCCAGCCGACGTCGGGATACTGAAGCTTTCTTT. Translated: CASRRRDTEAFF.

The genes are TRBV29-1 and TRBJ2-5, with TRBD2 as a possible D gene (6 bases). This CDR3 region has 14 residues. Germline V lookup: CDR1 SQVTM, CDR2 ANQGSEA. Deletions cut 3 bases from V and 4 bases from J, with 15 bases between. The CDR3 spells CSVEGGSRSETQYF. Here the CDR3 DNA reads TGCAGCGTTGAGGGGGGATCCCGTTCAGAGACCCAGTACTTC.

The chain links TRBV7-9 to TRBJ2-4, with 9 nucleotides matching TRBD1. J was trimmed by 1 base and V by 5 bases; bases with no gene match: 6. This CDR3 region has 16 residues. The germline V gene encodes CDR1 SEHNR and CDR2 FQNEAQ (reference sequence). The CDR3 nucleotides read TGTGCCAGCAGCCCAGGGACAGGGTACGCCAAAAACATTCAGTACTTC. Translation: CASSPGTGYAKNIQYF.

This rearrangement joins TRBV9 to TRBJ1-1; TRBD1 might be the D (5 bases). Trimming took off 2 bases at V and 6 bases at J, with 14 bases between the two ends. The CDR3 is 14 amino acids. Per germline, CDR1 SGDLS and CDR2 YYNGEE. The CDR3: CASSVVGGNPEAFF. DNA of the CDR3: TGTGCCAGCAGCGTCGTGGGGGGAAACCCTGAAGCTTTCTTT.

The chain recombines TRBV19 with TRBJ2-7; 14 nucleotides match TRBD2. The CDR3 covers 16 residues. Germline V gene data show CDR1 as LNHDA and CDR2 as SQIVND (reference sequence). V was pared by 7 bases and J by 3 bases, with 8 bases of the junction left unmatched. Written as DNA, the CDR3 is TGTGCCAGTAACCTAGGGGGACTAGCGGGAGTCTACGAGCAGTACTTC. Its protein is CASNLGGLAGVYEQYF. Supplemented by reference TRBV19 and TRBJ2-7, the full variable domain reads DGGITQSPKYLFRKEGQNVTLSCEQNLNHDAMYWYRQDPGQGLRLIYYSQIVNDFQKGDIAEGYSVSREKKESFPLTVTSAQKNPTAFYLCASNLGGLAGVYEQYFGPGTRLTVT.

The V gene is TRBV12-3 or TRBV12-4, the J gene TRBJ1-1; TRBD1 agrees at 7 bases. This CDR3 region has 12 residues. V lost 5 bases to trimming and J lost 11 bases; unmatched junction nucleotides: 8. CDR3 in DNA: TGTGCCAGCAGTATCCTCGGGACAGCGGCTTTCTTT. The encoded protein is CASSILGTAAFF.

The genes are TRBV3-1 (or the pseudogene TRBV3-2) and TRBJ1-6, with D possibly matching TRBD1 (5 bases). The V gene's germline CDR1 is LGHDT and CDR2 YNNKEL (reference sequence). The CDR3 is 14 amino acids. V was shortened by 3 bases and J by 7 bases, with 10 bases between the two germline ends. The CDR3 DNA follows: TGTGCCAGCAGCCACAGCAGGGCAAATTCACCCCTCCACTTT. It translates to CASSHSRANSPLHF.

The J gene is TRBJ2-3, the V gene TRBV23-1; no definite D call. TRBV23-1 is flagged as an ORF with uncertain function. This CDR3 comprises 15 residues. V lost 4 bases, J lost 0 bases, and 11 bases lay in between. CDR3 DNA sequence: TGCGCCAGCAGTCGGAGCGCCCGGAGCACAGATACGCAGTATTTT. Protein: CASSRSARSTDTQYF.

The rearrangement links TRBV27 to TRBJ1-1; D remains ambiguous. This CDR3 is built from 14 residues. Trimming left V 7 bases short and J 1 base short, with 13 bases between. Germline V gene lookup returns CDR1 MNHEY and CDR2 SMNVEV (reference sequence). In nucleotides, the CDR3 is TGTGCCAGCAAACCGGGAGCAGCGAACACTGAAGCTTTCTTT. It is translated as CASKPGAANTEAFF.

In DNA, the CDR3 is TGCGCCAGCAGCTTGTCGGGGGGCCGCTACAATGAGCAGTTCTTC. It encodes CASSLSGGRYNEQFF. The chain is built from TRBV5-1 and TRBJ2-1; weak D call: TRBD2 (7 bases). Germline CDR1 SGHRS, CDR2 YFSETQ. The CDR3 is 15 amino acids. Trimming cost V 1 base and J 3 bases, with 11 bases left between them.

A note on this clone: Other DNA sequences of this sample code for an identical CDR3. The chain links TRBV7-2 to TRBJ2-3, with D possibly matching TRBD2 (5 bases). Trimming took off 1 base at V and 1 base at J, with 6 bases between the two ends. CDR3 length: 14 amino acids. The germline V gene has CDR1 SGHTA and CDR2 FQGNSA. The CDR3 bases are TGTGCCAGCAGCTTAGTCGGGGGCACAGATACGCAGTATTTT. Amino acid sequence: CASSLVGGTDTQYF.

The rearrangement links TRBV20-1 to TRBJ1-2, with a tentative D call TRBD1 (6 bases). Germline V CDR1 and CDR2: DFQATT, SNEGSKA (reference sequence). The CDR3 covers 14 residues. Trimming took off 5 bases at V and 3 bases at J, with 16 bases between the two ends. In DNA form, the CDR3 reads TGCAGTGCTGGTGAACGAGGGGGTGACTATGGCTACACCTTC. Its protein product is CSAGERGGDYGYTF.

J is TRBJ2-7 and V is TRBV7-2; TRBD1 agrees at 9 bases. V was clipped by 3 bases and J by 0 bases; unmatched bases: 15. The germline V gene encodes CDR1 SGHTA and CDR2 FQGNSA. This CDR3 is 19 amino acids long. The CDR3 here is CASSFAVGTGRLGSYEQYF. The DNA of the CDR3 is TGTGCCAGCAGCTTCGCCGTTGGGACAGGGAGATTGGGCTCCTACGAGCAGTACTTC. Based on the CDR3 plus reference TRBV7-2 and TRBJ2-7, the full variable domain is GAGVSQSPSNKVTEKGKDVELRCDPISGHTALYWYRQSLGQGLEFLIYFQGNSAPDKSGLPSDRFSAERTGGSVSTLTIQRTQQEDSAVYLCASSFAVGTGRLGSYEQYFGPGTRLTVT.

The chain links TRBV6-2 or TRBV6-3 to TRBJ2-5, with 8 positions matching TRBD2. V lost 6 bases and J lost 4; bases outside the gene matches: 10. This CDR3 has 15 residues. Germline V gene lookup returns CDR1 MNHEY and CDR2 SVGEGT. CDR3 sequence (DNA): TGTGCCAGCAGCCAGAACAGCGGGGGTGGAGAGACCCAGTACTTC. As protein: CASSQNSGGGETQYF.

This sequence joins TRBV30 and TRBJ1-2; possibly TRBD1 for D (5 bases). V dropped 7 bases and J dropped 0 bases, with 15 bases sitting between them. This CDR3 contains 14 residues. The germline V gene has CDR1 GTSNPN and CDR2 SVGIG (reference sequence). CDR3 DNA: TGTGCCTTCCCGATGGACACCCCTAACTATGGCTACACCTTC. Its protein product is CAFPMDTPNYGYTF.

This chain uses TRBV28 with TRBJ1-6; tentative D call: TRBD1 (6 bases). V dropped 2 bases and J dropped 9 bases, with 14 bases sitting between them. This CDR3 has 15 residues. In germline, CDR1 is MDHEN, CDR2 SYDVKM. Here the CDR3 DNA reads TGTGCCAGCAGTTTAGGGGGGGCCCGGGGTTCACCCCTCCACTTT. Its translation: CASSLGGARGSPLHF.

The chain uses TRBV9 and TRBJ1-3; 9 bases are shared with TRBD1. In germline, CDR1 is SGDLS, CDR2 YYNGEE. There are 15 residues in the CDR3. Trimming removed 3 bases from V and 4 bases from J; junction bases left unmatched: 5. The CDR3 loop is CASSAQGAEGNTIYF. The CDR3, as DNA: TGTGCCAGCAGCGCACAGGGGGCAGAAGGAAACACCATATATTTT.